This T cell receptor beta chain came from a study of cytomegalovirus exposure and HLA in healthy donors (dated by TCRdb to 2015 to 2018). Broadly, across the study: An earlier analysis of approximately 640 of the donors reported about 250 Gb of sequence data and 117 million unique TCR beta sequences from some 180 million T cells. A later analysis re-examined previously published TCR beta repertoires from roughly 650 donors and added high-resolution HLA genotyping to investigate patterns of TCR occurrence. Because of strong linkage in the cohort, five DR-DQ haplotypes were treated as single units for association and clustering. Across some 400 genotyped donors of the cohort, an average of approximately 220,000 unique TCR beta nucleotide sequences per donor were sequenced, and roughly 20% of those sequences were non-productive. Alongside the repertoire data, information on donor age, sex, ethnicity and CMV serostatus was compiled. An earlier analysis of approximately 630 of the donors applied high-throughput TCR beta sequencing to assess whether each TCR beta V gene segment acted as functional or pseudogenic. Class I and class II HLA loci were covered by the typing at four-digit resolution. Along with the roughly 700-subject first cohort, a separate validation cohort of 120 different subjects was used. In a later genetic analysis, genome-wide SNP genotypes for about 65% of the roughly 700 donors were used, and that subset was treated as a discovery cohort. All discovery cohort repertoires had been generated using a single sequencing platform. Typing coverage varied by locus: roughly 620-640 donors for A, B, C, DRB1 and DQB1; approximately 500 for DQA1; 600 to 610 for DPA1; roughly 470 for DPB1. Rather than using new phenotypic data, the later analysis identified candidate immune exposures from TCR beta sequences and from how often those sequences occurred across donors. To predict cytomegalovirus infection status, the study combined high-throughput TCR immunosequencing, statistical association of individual TCRs with disease status, and machine learning. Of the 398 genotyped donors, 80% to 90% were placed in the genetic ancestry cluster associated with self-reported Caucasian donors. About 300 gigabases of sequencing data and around 80 million unique TCR sequences made up an early release that covered roughly 670 HLA-typed donors. The study used immunosequencing to profile the T cell repertoires of under 700 subjects and linked those repertoires to cytomegalovirus serostatus. The study aimed to test whether signatures of past pathogen exposure could be identified by cataloging public T cell receptors. Here is what the overall study found, with its caveats: In a later analysis, HLA-associated TCR beta chains showed more clonal expansion and lower generation probabilities than non-associated chains that were equally common. Because counts were too low, about 18 rarely observed V segments, including chromosome 9 orphons, were left out of the earlier analysis of a few hundred of the donors. According to a later analysis, TCR association rates differed among HLA loci, with DRB1 alleles showing the most associated TCRs and HLA-C alleles showing the fewest. A later analysis associated 15,000 to 20,000 TCR beta sequences with specific HLA alleles at a false discovery rate of 0.05. Cytomegalovirus status was reported to be diagnosed by the classifier with high specificity and sensitivity in both the original and validation cohorts. The study listed 150 to 200 TCR beta chains as associated with cytomegalovirus. In vitro tests confirmed that a few of the cytomegalovirus-associated TCR beta chains recognize cytomegalovirus antigens. The sequencing pipeline was judged likely to have produced a cluster of highly shared sequence variants as a technical artifact. Only TCR beta chains were sequenced in this cohort, and the absence of alpha or paired-chain data limited detectable features. Because some donors lacked HLA typing at each locus, the association tests relied only on the typed subset. Correlated functional status among segregating V segments might be attributable to linkage disequilibrium, but an unknown experimental factor could not be ruled out. An association between a missense DCLRE1C variant and V-gene and J-gene trimming of TCR beta chains was found in a later genetic analysis and replicated in an independent cohort. It was suggested by the authors that the approach could potentially be generalized to other disease states and immunological phenotypes. A later genetic analysis reported fewer N-insertions in productive TCRs among donors in an Asian-associated ancestry cluster than the roughly 640-donor mean. The only immune exposure information available for the cohort was CMV serostatus. A further reported finding was that TCR beta sequences accurately predicted the HLA-A and HLA-B alleles for most subjects in the first cohort. When HLA alleles, especially DR and DQ, strongly co-occurred, TCR associations were difficult to assign to individual alleles. Presence/absence analyses assumed roughly uniform sequencing depth across donors, an assumption that may not hold. Most TCR sequences were seen in very few donors, while some public TCRs were found in many individuals. According to a later analysis, most CMV-associated TCR beta chains appeared to be HLA-restricted, and the HLA associations seemed to be driven largely by CMV exposure. In a later analysis, several top co-occurrence clusters were reported to appear linked to parvovirus B19, influenza, CMV and Epstein-Barr virus. In an earlier analysis of some 640 of the donors, most TCR beta V segments were observed in productive rearrangements about 90% or about 30% of the time, broadly matching IMGT annotations.

In total, approximately 690 healthy bone marrow donors made up the cohort. All cohort members were sampled while nominally healthy, although unrecorded immune exposures were likely present. The donor was CMV seronegative and was included in the group of a few hundred seronegative cohort members. Each donor provided a peripheral blood sample, and peripheral blood mononuclear cells were used for TCR beta sequencing. The Qiagen DNeasy Blood Extraction Kit was used to extract genomic DNA from the blood cell samples. Library method: the immunoSEQ multiplex PCR assay. A mixture of 60 forward primers for TCR Vbeta segments and 13 reverse primers for TCR Jbeta segments was used in the multiplex PCR. A multiplex PCR assay on genomic DNA amplified the CDR3 region of rearranged TCR beta genes. Amplified TCR beta libraries were sequenced as 87-base-pair reads on the Illumina HiSeq System. The original pipeline was this. A later analysis tallied 75 million to 95 million unique TCR beta chains across the 700 or so repertoires, and around 12 million of those chains were shared by two or more donors. To remove PCR and sequencing errors, raw reads were error-corrected and collapsed into unique sequences using a nearest-neighbor algorithm that merged closely related sequences. Alignment of CDR3 sequences to IMGT reference sequences was used to assign V, D and J gene segments. Each retained sequence needed at least a six-nucleotide match to both a V gene segment and a J gene segment. Rearrangements were classified as productive when the CDR3 lacked stop codons and remained in frame with V and J, and all other rearrangements were classified as non-productive. CDR3 was defined according to IMGT convention as the region running from the second conserved V-encoded cysteine to the conserved J-encoded phenylalanine. The earlier analysis of about 610 of the donors excluded any sequence lacking an unambiguous match to a single V gene segment. In an earlier analysis of several hundred of the donors, V segments were called functional above 56.7% productive rearrangements and were called segregating when the between-donor standard deviation exceeded 5%. A statistical classification framework was developed to diagnose cytomegalovirus status using the catalog of TCR beta chain sequences. A later analysis assigned V and J genes by comparing TCR nucleotide sequences with IMGT/GENE-DB human TR gene sequences. Using the TCRdist pipeline, a later analysis assigned CDR3 sequences along with most-parsimonious VDJ recombination scenarios. In a later analysis, each TCR beta chain was defined by its CDR3 amino acid sequence together with its V-gene family, and reads without a unique V-gene family were excluded. A later analysis removed 550 to 700 highly shared, low-generation-probability nucleotide sequences to deal with suspected cross-contamination and a sequencing artifact. A later analysis calculated a clonal expansion index for each public chain from normalized within-repertoire ranks of inferred template counts. In a later analysis, generation probabilities were computed with a VDJ recombination model fitted to out-of-frame rearrangements, and the resulting probabilities were checked against IGoR. In a later analysis, hypergeometric tests were used to score TCR-TCR, TCR-HLA and TCR-CMV co-occurrence, with a repertoire-size bias correction applied to TCR pairs. False discovery rates were estimated in a later analysis by permuting HLA or CMV assignments 20 times. In a later analysis, co-occurring TCRs were grouped using DBSCAN, with TCRdist sequence similarity added in when clustering inside HLA-allele-positive subsets. Repertoires with fewer than 30,000 or more than 120,000 public chains, plus five repertoires with anomalous nucleotide sharing, were excluded from co-occurrence clustering. Here the immuneACCESS table is served through TCRdb, limited to in-frame sequences with V and J called. Missing clones are a known gap in these copies; in checked studies unresolved V genes cover under half, and the rest lacks a known reason. That table furnishes V, J and clone size, whereas the DNA furnished D and trimming. For this sample, the table gives over 45,000 clones. Approximately 2.1% of the sample goes to the ten largest clones.

Remarks on this clone: It has no known antigen specificity.

This receptor was identified in a woman aged 18-35 years in good health and CMV-seronegative. Sequencing was done on a sample of PBMCs.

The sequenced DNA: TGCAGCGTTGGCGCAGGGGTAAACTATGGCTACACCTTC. Translation gives CSVGAGVNYGYTF. Here the chain combines TRBV29-1 and TRBJ1-2; tentative D gene TRBD1, with 6 bases matching. The CDR3 holds 13 amino acids from the cysteine to the phenylalanine. The kept DNA is CDR3 alone, 39 bases in frame from the first base. For CDR1 and CDR2, the germline V gene lists SQVTM and ANQGSEA. Trimming removed 4 bases from V and 2 bases from J, leaving 11 bases between the germline ends.